Listed below are T cell receptor beta chains from one sample, sequenced in a study of response to subunit inactivated influenza vaccine. TCRdb used MiXCR to reprocess the RT-PCR reads, holding one entry per CDR3 protein. The data hold about 520,000 distinct CDR3 sequences, with 9.5% to 12% observed a single time. The source was PBMCs from blood, collected more than 35 days after vaccination. The origin of the receptors is a man aged 50-59 years who received an inactivated influenza vaccine. The CDR3 runs from the conserved cysteine through the conserved F or W. The order of the fields is V gene, J gene, D gene, clone size, CDR3 DNA, CDR3 protein. A D gene is named only where the DNA matches it firmly. For some rows the clone size is stated as once, few or many, or as a class when expanded; others skip it.

V: TRBV10-3
J: TRBJ1-2
D: TRBD1
size: few
DNA: TGTGCCATCAGTGAGTCGGTTCAGGGGGCGTATGGCTACACCTTC
CDR3: CAISESVQGAYGYTF

V: TRBV10-1
J: TRBJ2-6
D: .
size: few
DNA: TGCGCCAGCAGTGAGGGGGCAGGGATTTCGTCTGGGGCCAACGTCCTGACTTTC
CDR3: CASSEGAGISSGANVLTF

V: TRBV6-1
J: TRBJ2-3
D: .
size: .
DNA: TGTGCCAGCACGGGCCCGACAGATACGCAGTATTTT
CDR3: CASTGPTDTQYF

V: TRBV12-3/TRBV12-4
J: TRBJ2-3
D: TRBD2
size: many
DNA: TGTGCCAGCAGCCAGCGGGGTACGCAGTATTTT
CDR3: CASSQRGTQYF

V: TRBV20-1
J: TRBJ1-1
D: .
size: .
DNA: TGCAGTGCTAGAGATTTACTACAGGGACTAGCGGAAGCTTTCTTT
CDR3: CSARDLLQGLAEAFF

V: TRBV7-2
J: TRBJ2-7
D: .
size: .
DNA: TGTGCCAGCAGCTTCAGGGGCCCCAACGTGTACGAGCAGTACTTC
CDR3: CASSFRGPNVYEQYF

V: TRBV12-3/TRBV12-4
J: TRBJ1-2
D: .
size: many
DNA: TGTGCCAGCAGCACAGGGTCTACCTATGGCTACACCTTC
CDR3: CASSTGSTYGYTF

V: TRBV4-1
J: TRBJ2-7
D: .
size: few
DNA: TGCGCCAGCAGCCAAAACAGGGCCTCGGGATCCTACGAGCAGTACTTC
CDR3: CASSQNRASGSYEQYF

V: TRBV12-3/TRBV12-4
J: TRBJ1-1
D: .
size: .
DNA: TGTGCCAGCAGTTTAAAAGGATTTGCTGACACTGAAGCTTTCTTT
CDR3: CASSLKGFADTEAFF

V: TRBV27
J: TRBJ2-3
D: .
size: few
DNA: TGTGCCAGCAGTTCCCTCATGGGGACGGAGGGCACAGATACGCAGTATTTT
CDR3: CASSSLMGTEGTDTQYF

V: TRBV5-5
J: TRBJ2-3
D: .
size: many
DNA: TGTGCCAGCAGCTTGGCCTGGGCAGATACGCAGTATTTT
CDR3: CASSLAWADTQYF

V: TRBV12-3/TRBV12-4
J: TRBJ2-5
D: .
size: few
DNA: TGTGCCAGCAGTTTAGCAGGGTTCGGGGAGACCCAGTACTTC
CDR3: CASSLAGFGETQYF

V: TRBV9
J: TRBJ2-2
D: .
size: .
DNA: TGTGCCAGCAGCGTAGTAGGATGGAACACCGGGGAGCTGTTTTTT
CDR3: CASSVVGWNTGELFF

V: TRBV20-1
J: TRBJ1-6
D: TRBD1
size: few
DNA: TGCAGTGCTAGATTCCAGGGGGAATCATATAATTCACCCCTCCACTTT
CDR3: CSARFQGESYNSPLHF

V: TRBV20-1
J: TRBJ2-1
D: TRBD1
size: .
DNA: TGCAGTGCTTTGGGACAGATGACCTACAATGAGCAGTTCTTC
CDR3: CSALGQMTYNEQFF

V: TRBV6-5
J: TRBJ2-3
D: TRBD2
size: .
DNA: TGTGCCAGCAGTTACACTAGCGGGGGACTGAGCACAGATACGCAGTATTTT
CDR3: CASSYTSGGLSTDTQYF

V: TRBV9
J: TRBJ2-7
D: .
size: few
DNA: TGTGCCAGCAGCGTAGCAGCCGGGGGTGGCTCCTACGAGCAGTACTTC
CDR3: CASSVAAGGGSYEQYF

V: TRBV7-9
J: TRBJ1-5
D: .
size: many
DNA: TGTGCCAGCAGCTGGGGGGGTGGCAATCAGCCCCAGCATTTT
CDR3: CASSWGGGNQPQHF

V: TRBV28
J: TRBJ2-1
D: TRBD2
size: .
DNA: TGTGCCAGCAGTAACCTAGCGGCAAGGAATGAGCAGTTCTTC
CDR3: CASSNLAARNEQFF

V: TRBV10-1
J: TRBJ1-5
D: .
size: many
DNA: TGCGCCAGCAGTGAGGGTCACAATCAGCCCCAGCATTTT
CDR3: CASSEGHNQPQHF

V: TRBV15
J: TRBJ2-3
D: TRBD2
size: few
DNA: TGTGCCACCAGCAAGGCGAGCGGGGAAAGCACAGATACGCAGTATTTT
CDR3: CATSKASGESTDTQYF

V: TRBV28
J: TRBJ2-5
D: .
size: .
DNA: TGTGCCAGCAGCGGACGGATACAAGAGACCCAGTACTTC
CDR3: CASSGRIQETQYF

V: TRBV6-6
J: TRBJ2-5
D: .
size: few
DNA: TGTGCCAGCAGTTGGAGGAAAGAGACCCAGTACTTC
CDR3: CASSWRKETQYF

V: TRBV6-1
J: TRBJ1-5
D: .
size: .
DNA: TGTGCCAGCAGTGCTCCTACAGGGAAGGATCAGCCCCAGCATTTT
CDR3: CASSAPTGKDQPQHF

V: TRBV18
J: TRBJ2-6
D: .
size: few
DNA: TGTGCCAGCTCACCGGGCCAACGCGTGGGGGCCAACGTCCTGACTTTC
CDR3: CASSPGQRVGANVLTF

V: TRBV6-1
J: TRBJ1-2
D: .
size: few
DNA: TGTGCCAGCAGTGAATTTTCGGCTAACCCAATCTATGGCTACACCTTC
CDR3: CASSEFSANPIYGYTF

V: TRBV7-2
J: TRBJ2-5
D: TRBD2
size: .
DNA: TGTGCCAGCAGCTTAGCGCGGCTAGCGGGGACAGAGACCCAGTACTTC
CDR3: CASSLARLAGTETQYF

V: TRBV3-1
J: TRBJ1-1
D: .
size: few
DNA: TGTGCCAGCAGCCAAGATTACGGGGGGCGAACGAACACTGAAGCTTTCTTT
CDR3: CASSQDYGGRTNTEAFF

V: TRBV7-2
J: TRBJ1-2
D: .
size: .
DNA: TGTGCCAGCTCACGGGACGGCGGCTATGGCTACACCTTC
CDR3: CASSRDGGYGYTF

V: TRBV28
J: TRBJ2-7
D: TRBD2
size: few
DNA: TGTGCCAGCATTCGGGGGGGCGGGAGCTCCTACGAGCAGTACTTC
CDR3: CASIRGGGSSYEQYF

V: TRBV7-9
J: TRBJ1-4
D: .
size: many
DNA: TGTGCCAGCAGCTTACACGGGAGTGGAGAAAAACTGTTTTTT
CDR3: CASSLHGSGEKLFF

V: TRBV5-1
J: TRBJ2-5
D: .
size: .
DNA: TGCGCCAGCAGCTCCGCAGGATGGATGGAGACCCAGTACTTC
CDR3: CASSSAGWMETQYF

V: TRBV6-2/TRBV6-3
J: TRBJ1-5
D: TRBD1
size: few
DNA: TGTGCCAGCAGTCAAACGCGACAGGGGCAGCCCCAGCATTTT
CDR3: CASSQTRQGQPQHF

V: TRBV7-2
J: TRBJ1-3
D: .
size: .
DNA: TGTGCCAGCAGCCGGGACTTCCTCTCTGGAAACACCATATATTTT
CDR3: CASSRDFLSGNTIYF

V: TRBV25-1
J: TRBJ1-4
D: TRBD1
size: .
DNA: TGTGCCAGCAGTGAACTGGACAGGGGCGAAAAACTGTTTTTT
CDR3: CASSELDRGEKLFF

V: TRBV20-1
J: TRBJ2-1
D: TRBD2
size: few
DNA: TGCAGTGCAGAAGCTAGCGGGCTCTACAATGAGCAGTTCTTC
CDR3: CSAEASGLYNEQFF

V: TRBV5-8
J: TRBJ2-1
D: TRBD2
size: few
DNA: TGTGCCAGCAGCCCCCCAGCGGGGGCACCTGTATATGAGCAGTTCTTC
CDR3: CASSPPAGAPVYEQFF

V: TRBV29-1
J: TRBJ2-7
D: .
size: few
DNA: TGCAGCGTTGCGGGGGCTCCCTACGAGCAGTACTTC
CDR3: CSVAGAPYEQYF

V: TRBV4-1
J: TRBJ1-5
D: .
size: few
DNA: TGCGCCAGCAGCCCTCAAAACGATAATCAGCCCCAGCATTTT
CDR3: CASSPQNDNQPQHF

V: TRBV4-3
J: TRBJ1-5
D: .
size: few
DNA: TGCGCCAGCAGCCAAGGGACAGCGGGCAATCAGCCCCAGCATTTT
CDR3: CASSQGTAGNQPQHF

V: TRBV27
J: TRBJ2-5
D: .
size: .
DNA: TGTGCCAGCAGTCTTCCCCCAATGGTGAGCCAAGAGACCCAGTACTTC
CDR3: CASSLPPMVSQETQYF